The T cell receptor (beta chain) under discussion was sequenced for a study of blood T cell repertoires in COVID-19. Across the study: Donors in the United States, Italy and Spain gave samples during acute or convalescent COVID-19. Sources were T cells, B-cell-depleted T cells, or PBMCs; the material itself was cDNA or gDNA.

In the original processing: Amplification of reference gene primers provided the estimated nucleated cell counts. The assay was immunoSEQ multiplex PCR, and TCRdb's table has in-frame clones only and misses some. The V and J calls and clone size come from that table; D and trimming were worked out from the DNA. The sample contains 140,000 or so clones, 87% of which appear only once. The CDR3 runs 15 residues. Germline CDR1 SGHAT, CDR2 FQNNGV. Trimming removed 3 bases from V and 1 base from J; junction bases left unmatched: 6. This clonotype originated in a woman aged 50 to 65 with acute or convalescent COVID-19. V and J are TRBV11-2 and TRBJ2-7; 7 nucleotides line up with TRBD1. The sequencing sample was made of peripheral blood. CDR3: CASSFRRDSSYEQYF. The CDR3 DNA is TGTGCCAGCAGCTTCCGTCGGGACAGTTCCTACGAGCAGTACTTC. Filled out from reference TRBV11-2 and TRBJ2-7, the complete variable domain reads EAGVAQSPRYKIIEKRQSVAFWCNPISGHATLYWYQQILGQGPKLLIQFQNNGVVDDSQLPKDRFSAERLKGVDSTLKIQPAKLEDSAVYLCASSFRRDSSYEQYFGPGTRLTVT.